These 14 T cell receptor beta chains were sequenced from one sample in a study of T cells in women clearing cervical HPV infection (dated by TCRdb to the late 2010s). The library was made by the immunoSEQ multiplex PCR assay. Sourced from immuneACCESS, this table was stored by TCRdb with only in-frame sequences that have V and J called. A share of the clones is absent; for the studies checked, an unresolved V gene accounts for under half, and the remainder has no known explanation. The sample table holds under 40,000 clones. About 4.5% of the sample lies in the top ten. Sequenced sample: blood buffy coat. These receptor sequences come from a woman between 18 and 75 years old with a cervical HPV16 infection that either progressed to CIN3+ or cleared (not recorded which).

Concerning this clone: The read falls 3 residues short of the CDR3 end, and the missing part is taken from the germline J gene. The chain is built from TRBV29-1 and TRBJ1-2, with D unresolved. CDR3 length equals 15 residues. In germline, CDR1 is SQVTM, CDR2 ANQGSEA. The CDR3 DNA, read in part, is TGCAGCGTTTCGCCTAGCGGGAGTATAAGGAATGAC. It encodes CSVSPSGSIRND. The whole CDR3 reads CSVSPSGSIRNDYTF.

Remarks on this clone: Coverage ceases 3 residues before the CDR3 finishes, and the germline J gene fills in the end. The chain couples TRBV19 to TRBJ2-1; 12 nucleotides line up with TRBD2. V lost 7 bases and J lost 2; bases outside the gene matches: 9. The CDR3 consists of 17 residues. CDR1 is LNHDA, CDR2 SQIVND, per germline (reference sequence). CDR3 DNA (partial): TGTGCCAGTACTCCTGAACGACTAGCGGGAGCCTACAATGAG. Its protein is CASTPERLAGAYNE. The entire CDR3 protein reads CASTPERLAGAYNEQFF.

As regards this clone: The sequence runs out 3 residues before the end of the CDR3; the remainder is reconstructed from the germline J gene. The V call is TRBV7-8, the J call TRBJ2-7; 8 bases fit TRBD1. Losses at the gene ends were 4 bases for V and 5 bases for J; bases not matched to a gene: 7. The CDR3 is 14 residues long. Germline assignment: CDR1 SGHVS and CDR2 FQNEAQ. This CDR3 is CASSYRDRMNEQYF. The part of the CDR3 DNA that was read is TGTGCCAGCAGCTACCGGGACAGGATGAACGAG.

To note about this clone: The CDR3 extends 3 residues past the end of the read, so its final part is completed from the germline J gene. This chain joins TRBV20-1 and TRBJ1-5; 10 bases fit TRBD1. Germline values: CDR1 DFQATT, CDR2 SNEGSKA (reference sequence). V lost 3 bases, J lost 4 bases, and 6 bases stayed unmatched. The CDR3 sequence is 15 residues long. The CDR3 here is CSASAGTGDNQPQHF. The sequenced part of the CDR3 DNA is TGCAGTGCTAGCGCCGGGACAGGGGATAATCAGCCC.

Note on this clone: The read terminates 3 residues before the CDR3 end, so the remaining end is supplied by the germline J gene. V usage is TRBV20-1 and J usage is TRBJ2-7; 11 nucleotides match TRBD1. With 2 bases clipped from V and 5 bases from J, the junction kept 11 bases outside the gene matches. The CDR3 loop spans 16 amino acids. Germline lookup yields CDR1 DFQATT and CDR2 SNEGSKA (reference sequence). The CDR3 reads CSARSPGTGGRDEQYF. CDR3 bases read: TGCAGTGCTAGATCACCCGGGACAGGGGGAAGGGACGAG.

In regard to this clone: The read is 3 residues too short to cover the CDR3 end, so that end is filled in from the germline J gene. This chain links TRBV19 with TRBJ2-4, with 8 nucleotides matching TRBD1. Germline lookup yields CDR1 LNHDA and CDR2 SQIVND (reference sequence). The CDR3 length is 13 residues. CDR3 DNA (partial): TGTGCCAGTAGTATGGACAGGGTCCGCGGT. Amino acid sequence: CASSMDRVRG. In full, the CDR3 reads CASSMDRVRGQYF.

As for this clone: The CDR3 extends 3 residues past the end of the read, so its final part is completed from the germline J gene. The chain has TRBV12-5 and TRBJ2-1; D gene unclear. The CDR3 sequence is 14 residues long. V gave up 4 bases and J gave up 4 bases, with 11 bases separating them. CDR1 is LGHNT, CDR2 FRNRAP, per germline. The covered CDR3 bases are TGTGCTAGTGGTTCCCAACCTAGTTACAATGAG. Translation gives CASGSQPSYNE. The complete CDR3 protein is CASGSQPSYNEQFF.

A note on this clone: The CDR3 is cut off 3 residues early in the read; its end comes from the germline J gene. The J gene is TRBJ1-4, the V gene TRBV7-2, with TRBD1 as a possible D gene (5 bases). Trimming pared 0 bases from V and 3 bases from J, leaving 14 bases between. Germline CDR1 is SGHTA and CDR2 is FQGNSA. CDR3 size: 17 residues. CDR3 sequence reads: CASSLATGSAANEKLFF. The DNA read from the CDR3 is TGTGCCAGCAGCTTAGCCACAGGCTCGGCGGCTAATGAAAAA.

About this clone itself: At one end the junction does not follow the germline gene, possibly because of a read error. The CDR3 end falls 3 residues outside the read, so it is completed with the germline J gene. The V call is TRBV4-2, the J call TRBJ1-4; TRBD1 is a possible D gene (6 bases). From germline, CDR1 is LGHNA and CDR2 YNFKEQ. The CDR3 is 15 residues long. CDR3: CASSQVNRAKEKLFF. The sequenced CDR3 bases are TGCGCCAGCAGCCAAGTCAACAGGGCTAAGGAAAAA.

Notes on this clone: The read is 3 residues too short to cover the CDR3 end, so that end is filled in from the germline J gene. The chain links TRBV5-1 to TRBJ1-1; unclear D gene. Germline V CDR1 and CDR2: SGHRS, YFSETQ. V lost 0 bases to trimming and J lost 3 bases, with 15 bases between them. The CDR3 is made up of 16 amino acids. CDR3 loop: CASSLDNFEPYTEAFF. The CDR3 bases that were read are TGCGCCAGCAGCTTGGATAATTTTGAGCCCTACACTGAA. The full variable domain, its missing parts supplied by reference TRBV5-1 and TRBJ1-1, is KAGVTQTPRYLIKTRGQQVTLSCSPISGHRSVSWYQQTPGQGLQFLFEYFSETQRNKGNFPGRFSGRQFSNSRSEMNVSTLELGDSALYLCASSLDNFEPYTEAFFGQGTRLTVV.

A remark on this clone: The read ends 3 residues early relative to the CDR3; the germline J gene fills the gap. The chain employs TRBV5-6 and TRBJ1-2; D might be TRBD1 (6 bases). In germline, CDR1 is SGHDT, CDR2 YYEEEE. CDR3 length equals 15 residues. The CDR3 loop is CASSLGAQGRHDYTF. CDR3 DNA (partial): TGTGCCAGCAGCTTGGGAGCACAGGGTAGACACGAC.

Regarding this clone: From the germline J gene comes the end of the CDR3, since the read stops 3 residues before it. The rearrangement joins TRBV19 to TRBJ1-2, with 7 nucleotides matching TRBD1. This CDR3 region has 15 residues. Germline CDR1 reads LNHDA; CDR2 reads SQIVND (reference sequence). This CDR3 is CASSPRQGWAFGYTF. The sequenced part of the CDR3 DNA is TGTGCCAGTAGTCCTCGACAGGGATGGGCTTTCGGC.

About this clone: Sequencing ends 3 residues short of the CDR3 end; the germline J gene provides the rest. The chain recombines TRBV7-6 with TRBJ2-4; D is tentatively TRBD1 or TRBD2 (6 bases each). Per the germline V gene, CDR1 is SGHVS and CDR2 is FNYEAQ. This CDR3 is 15 amino acids long. The sequenced CDR3 bases are TGTGCCAGCAGCTTAGAAGCAGGGGAGGTCTATGGT. Translated, it gives CASSLEAGEVYG. The entire CDR3 protein is CASSLEAGEVYGQYF.

Concerning this clone: The read ends 3 residues shy of where the CDR3 ends; the end is completed using the germline J gene. This chain connects TRBV15 to TRBJ2-7; D is perhaps TRBD1 (6 bases). Germline V gene sequence: CDR1 LNHNV, CDR2 YYDKDF (reference sequence). This CDR3 is 14 amino acids long. V was clipped by 7 bases and J by 2 bases, with 15 bases between them. The CDR3 loop is CATNSPGDAYEQYF. The sequenced part of the CDR3 DNA is TGTGCCACCAACTCCCCAGGGGATGCCTACGAG.